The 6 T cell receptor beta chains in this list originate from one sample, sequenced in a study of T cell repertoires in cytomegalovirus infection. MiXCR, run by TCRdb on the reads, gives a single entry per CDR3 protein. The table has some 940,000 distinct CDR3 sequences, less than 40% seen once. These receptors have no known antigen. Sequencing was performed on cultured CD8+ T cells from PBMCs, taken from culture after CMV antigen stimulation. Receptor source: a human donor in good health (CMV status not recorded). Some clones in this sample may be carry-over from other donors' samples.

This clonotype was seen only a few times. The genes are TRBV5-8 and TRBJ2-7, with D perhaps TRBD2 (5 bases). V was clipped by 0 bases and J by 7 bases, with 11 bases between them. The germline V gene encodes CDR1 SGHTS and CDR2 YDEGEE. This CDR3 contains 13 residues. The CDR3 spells CASSLGSGWEQYV. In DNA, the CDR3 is TGTGCCAGCAGCTTGGGGTCGGGGTGGGAGCAGTACGTC.

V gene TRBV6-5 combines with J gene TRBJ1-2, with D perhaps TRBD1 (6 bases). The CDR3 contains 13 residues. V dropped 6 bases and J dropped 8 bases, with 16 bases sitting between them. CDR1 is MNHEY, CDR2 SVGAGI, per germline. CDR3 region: CASSPGGASGYTF. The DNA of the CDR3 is TGTGCCAGCAGCCCCGGGGGGGCGAGCGGCTACACCTTC.

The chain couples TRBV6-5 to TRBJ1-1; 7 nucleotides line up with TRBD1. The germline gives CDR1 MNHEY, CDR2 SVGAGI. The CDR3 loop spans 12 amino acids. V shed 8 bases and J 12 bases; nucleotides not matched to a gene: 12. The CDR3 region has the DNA TGTGCCAGCCGAGCACGCGGCAGGGGGACTTTCTTT. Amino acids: CASRARGRGTFF.

CDR3 amino acids: CASSLAVEGTEAFF. The DNA of the CDR3 is TGTGCCAGCAGCTTGGCCGTTGAGGGCACTGAAGCTTTCTTT. The rearrangement uses TRBV5-5 and TRBJ1-1; D is unclear. V lost 0 bases and J 4 bases, leaving 10 bases between the germline ends. Germline V gene lookup returns CDR1 SGHKS and CDR2 YYEKEE (reference sequence). This CDR3 is 14 amino acids long.

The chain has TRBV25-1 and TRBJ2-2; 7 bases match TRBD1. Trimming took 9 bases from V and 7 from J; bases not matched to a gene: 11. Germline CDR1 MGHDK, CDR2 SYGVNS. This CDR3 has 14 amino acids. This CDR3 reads CASGGRGYDGELFF. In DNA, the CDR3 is TGTGCCAGTGGGGGCAGGGGGTATGACGGGGAGCTGTTTTTT.

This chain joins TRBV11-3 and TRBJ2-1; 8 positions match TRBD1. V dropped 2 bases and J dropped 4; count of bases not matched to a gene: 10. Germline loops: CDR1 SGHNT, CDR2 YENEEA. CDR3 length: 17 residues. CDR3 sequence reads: CASSLSPGGGLYNEQFF. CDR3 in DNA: TGTGCCAGCAGCTTATCCCCAGGGGGCGGCCTGTACAATGAGCAGTTCTTC.